The T cell receptor beta chain described here comes from a study of blood T cell repertoires in COVID-19. Study as a whole: Samples of COVID-19 (acute and convalescent) were obtained from the United States, Italy and Spain. T cells, B-cell-depleted T cells, or PBMCs provided the cDNA or gDNA that served as material.

In the original processing: For nucleated cells, counts were estimated from reference gene primer amplification. The assay was immunoSEQ multiplex PCR, and TCRdb's table has in-frame clones only and misses some. V, J and clone size reflect that table, while D and trimming were determined from the DNA. The table lists around 400,000 clones, 89% of them singletons. Sequenced material: peripheral blood. The sequence was collected from a man in his forties with acute or convalescent COVID-19.

DNA for the CDR3: TGTGCCAGCAGCTGGAACAGGGGCACTGAAGCTTTCTTT. Its protein product is CASSWNRGTEAFF. This sequence joins TRBV12-3 or TRBV12-4 and TRBJ1-1; 7 bases are a match to TRBD1. After removal of 6 bases from V and 4 bases from J, the junction contained 5 bases not matched to a gene. The CDR3 runs 13 residues.